The T cell receptor beta chain described here comes from a study of blood T cell repertoires in COVID-19. On the study more broadly: PBMCs, B-cell-depleted T cells, or T cells provided the cDNA or gDNA that made up the material.

CDR1 MNHEY and CDR2 SVGAGI come from the germline V gene. Trimming took 7 bases from V and 8 from J; bases not matched to a gene: 8. The CDR3 is 14 amino acids. Original analysis: Researchers report that nucleated cell counts were estimated from reference gene primer amplification. TCRdb keeps only in-frame clones here, not all; method: immunoSEQ multiplex PCR. The DNA gave D and trimming, while V, J and clone size come from that table. The sample lists about 240,000 clones, roughly four fifths occurring once. The sample taken for sequencing was peripheral blood. The genes are TRBV6-5 and TRBJ1-4; 9 nucleotides align to TRBD1. The sequence derives from a woman between 70 and 85 years old with acute or convalescent COVID-19. The CDR3 protein is CASKGQGSKEKLFF. The CDR3 DNA sequence: TGTGCCAGCAAAGGACAGGGGAGTAAAGAAAAACTGTTTTTT.